This is a list of T cell receptor beta chains from one sample in a study of CD8+CD57+ T cells in acquired aplastic anemia. TCRdb ran MiXCR on the reads and lists one entry per CDR3 protein. The sample contains about 160,000 distinct CDR3 sequences, 71% of which appear only once. The sequenced sample consisted of sorted CD4+, CD8+, or CD8+CD57+ T cells (not recorded which) from PBMCs. The receptor source for this set is a human donor with aplastic anemia. Both conserved end residues are part of each CDR3. The D gene is left open where the match is weak. Size is omitted from some rows. Given values are once, few, many or a class for expanded clones.

v_gene	d_gene	abundance	j_gene	CDR3nt	CDR3aa
TRBV9	-	-	TRBJ2-3	TGTGCCAGCAGCGTGGGACGGGGCACAGATACGCAGTATTTT	CASSVGRGTDTQYF
TRBV20-1	TRBD2	-	TRBJ2-5	TGCAGTGCTACTAAGACTAGCAAAGAGACCCAGTACTTC	CSATKTSKETQYF
TRBV20-1	TRBD2	-	TRBJ2-3	TGCAGTGCTGAATCACTAGCGGGAGCTACAGATACGCAGTATTTT	CSAESLAGATDTQYF
TRBV4-1	-	-	TRBJ2-7	TGCGCCAGCAGCCAAGAAACTAGCCGGATTTACGAGCAGTACTTC	CASSQETSRIYEQYF
TRBV6-5	TRBD1	-	TRBJ1-5	TGTGCCAGCACCACACCGGACAGGGGCTTAGGCAATCAGCCCCAGCATTTT	CASTTPDRGLGNQPQHF
TRBV20-1	-	-	TRBJ1-1	TGCAGTGTTAAGATCACACAGGTTGGGGGCACTGAAGCTTTCTTT	CSVKITQVGGTEAFF
TRBV7-8	-	-	TRBJ1-4	TGTGCCAGCAGCTTCGGAACAGCCTTTAATGAAAAACTGTTTTTT	CASSFGTAFNEKLFF
TRBV24-1	-	-	TRBJ2-3	TGTGCCACCAGTGATGTGCGCCCAGATACGCAGTATTTT	CATSDVRPDTQYF
TRBV10-3	-	-	TRBJ1-5	TGTGCCATCAGTGAGGGGGATCAGCCCCAGCATTTT	CAISEGDQPQHF
TRBV25-1	-	-	TRBJ1-6	TGTGCCAGCAGTGAACCCCTCGGACCGAATTCACCCCTCCACTTT	CASSEPLGPNSPLHF
TRBV4-1	-	-	TRBJ1-2	TGCGCCAGCAGCCAAGTCCCGGGGACACTACAACTTGATGGCTACACCTTC	CASSQVPGTLQLDGYTF
TRBV19	-	-	TRBJ1-1	TGTGCCAGTAGTGTCAGCCCCGATTTGGCTTTCTTT	CASSVSPDLAFF
TRBV20-1	TRBD1	-	TRBJ1-1	TGCAGTGCTACCTCGGACAGGGGGAACACTGAAGCTTTCTTT	CSATSDRGNTEAFF
TRBV7-2	TRBD1	-	TRBJ1-5	TGTGCCAGCAGCTTAGGACCGACAGGGAGAAATCAGCCCCAGCATTTT	CASSLGPTGRNQPQHF
TRBV7-2	-	-	TRBJ2-1	TGTGCCAGCAGCTTAGGTAGGGCAGGGAGATACAATGAGCAGTTCTTC	CASSLGRAGRYNEQFF
TRBV7-9	-	-	TRBJ2-7	TGTGCCAGCAGCTTCAGCGGCAGGCACGAGCAGTACTTC	CASSFSGRHEQYF
TRBV20-1	-	-	TRBJ2-7	TGCAGTGCTAGAGATTCGACAGCGACCGAGCAGTACTTC	CSARDSTATEQYF
TRBV20-1	TRBD2	-	TRBJ2-7	TGCAGTGCAACAGCGGGACCCTACGAGCAGTACTTC	CSATAGPYEQYF
TRBV5-1	-	-	TRBJ2-5	TGCGCCAGCAGCTTAGGACAGTTGTACCAAGAGACCCAGTACTTC	CASSLGQLYQETQYF
TRBV5-1	TRBD2	once	TRBJ2-1	TGCGCCAGCAGCTTGGGAAGCGGGAGGCACAATGAGCAGTTCTTC	CASSLGSGRHNEQFF
TRBV9	-	-	TRBJ1-6	TGTGCCAGCAGCGTAGGTGAATCTAATTCACCCCTCCACTTT	CASSVGESNSPLHF
TRBV2	TRBD2	-	TRBJ2-7	TGTGCCAGCAGTGGGGGACTAGCGGGAGACCCCACCTACGAGCAGTACTTC	CASSGGLAGDPTYEQYF
TRBV29-1	-	-	TRBJ1-2	TGCAGCGTTGAAGACAGAGCCACCCAATATGGCTACACCTTC	CSVEDRATQYGYTF
TRBV29-1	TRBD1	few	TRBJ2-5	TGCAGCGTTGAGGGGACAGGCCAAGAGACCCAGTACTTC	CSVEGTGQETQYF
TRBV7-9	-	-	TRBJ2-1	TGTGCCAGCAGCTCGACGACAACGCTGGTGAATGAGCAGTTCTTC	CASSSTTTLVNEQFF
TRBV9	-	once	TRBJ2-7	TGTGCCAGCACGATCGGAGCAGGGGACTACGAGCAGTACTTC	CASTIGAGDYEQYF
TRBV5-5	-	-	TRBJ1-6	TGTGCCAGCAGTTACTCGAATCTGTCACCCCTCCACTTT	CASSYSNLSPLHF
TRBV7-9	TRBD1	-	TRBJ1-4	TGTGCCAGCAGCGCCGGGACAGGGGGTGAAAAACTGTTTTTT	CASSAGTGGEKLFF
TRBV7-2	-	-	TRBJ2-3	TGTGCCAGCAGCTTAGTGAGGCCTACAGATACGCAGTATTTT	CASSLVRPTDTQYF